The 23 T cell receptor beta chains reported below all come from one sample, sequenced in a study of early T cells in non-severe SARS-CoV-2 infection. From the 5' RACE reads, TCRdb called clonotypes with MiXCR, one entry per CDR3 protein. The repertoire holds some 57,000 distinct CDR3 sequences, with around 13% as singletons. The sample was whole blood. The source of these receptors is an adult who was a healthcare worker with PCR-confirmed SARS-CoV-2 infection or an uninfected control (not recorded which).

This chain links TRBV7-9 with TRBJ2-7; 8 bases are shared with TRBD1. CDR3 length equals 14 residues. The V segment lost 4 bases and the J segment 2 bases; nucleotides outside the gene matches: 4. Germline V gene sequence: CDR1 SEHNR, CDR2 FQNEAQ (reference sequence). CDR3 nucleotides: TGTGCCAGCAGCTCGGACAGGGTGGCCTACGAGCAGTACTTC. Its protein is CASSSDRVAYEQYF.

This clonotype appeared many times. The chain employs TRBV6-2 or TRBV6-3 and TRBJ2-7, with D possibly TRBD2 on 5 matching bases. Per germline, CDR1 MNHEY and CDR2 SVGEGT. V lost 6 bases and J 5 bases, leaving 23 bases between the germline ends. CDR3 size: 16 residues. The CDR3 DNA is TGTGCCAGCAGCTACCGTCGGGGTTCCACTCTACACGAGCAGTACTTC. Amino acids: CASSYRRGSTLHEQYF.

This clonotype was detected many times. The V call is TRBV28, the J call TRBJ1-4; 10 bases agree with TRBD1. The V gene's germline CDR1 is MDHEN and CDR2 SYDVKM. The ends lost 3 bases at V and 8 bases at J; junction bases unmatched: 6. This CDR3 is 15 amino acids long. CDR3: CASSLAGQGEEKLFF. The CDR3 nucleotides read TGTGCCAGCAGTTTGGCAGGACAGGGGGAAGAAAAACTGTTTTTT.

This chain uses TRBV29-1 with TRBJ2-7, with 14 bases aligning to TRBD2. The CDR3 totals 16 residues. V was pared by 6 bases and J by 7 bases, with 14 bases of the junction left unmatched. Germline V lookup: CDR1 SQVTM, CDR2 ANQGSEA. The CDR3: CSVLGLAGVLGGEQYF. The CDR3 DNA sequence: TGCAGCGTCCTGGGACTAGCGGGAGTCCTAGGGGGGGAGCAGTACTTC.

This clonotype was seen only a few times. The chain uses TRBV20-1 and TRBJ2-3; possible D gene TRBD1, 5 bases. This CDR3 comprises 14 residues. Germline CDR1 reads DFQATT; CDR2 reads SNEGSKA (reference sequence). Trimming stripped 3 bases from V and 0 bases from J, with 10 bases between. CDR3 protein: CSARTETSTDTQYF. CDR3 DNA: TGCAGTGCTAGGACAGAGACTAGCACAGATACGCAGTATTTT.

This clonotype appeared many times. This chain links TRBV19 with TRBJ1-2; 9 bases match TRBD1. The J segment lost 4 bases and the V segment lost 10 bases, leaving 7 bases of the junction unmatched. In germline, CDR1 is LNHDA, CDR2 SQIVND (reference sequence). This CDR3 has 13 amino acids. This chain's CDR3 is CATSDRGTYGYTF. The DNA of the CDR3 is TGTGCCACCTCGGACAGGGGAACCTATGGCTACACCTTC.

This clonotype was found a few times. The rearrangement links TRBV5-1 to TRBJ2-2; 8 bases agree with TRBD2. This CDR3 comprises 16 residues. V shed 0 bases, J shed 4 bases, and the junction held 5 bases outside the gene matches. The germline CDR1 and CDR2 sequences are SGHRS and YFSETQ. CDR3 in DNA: TGCGCCAGCAGCTTGGGATTAGCGGGGACCACCGGGGAGCTGTTTTTT. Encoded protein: CASSLGLAGTTGELFF.

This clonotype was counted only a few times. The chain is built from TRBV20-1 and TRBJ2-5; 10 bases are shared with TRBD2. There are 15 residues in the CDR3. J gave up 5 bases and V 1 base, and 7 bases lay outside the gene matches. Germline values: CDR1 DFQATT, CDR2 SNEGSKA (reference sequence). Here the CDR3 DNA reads TGCAGTGCTAGAGCTAATAGCGGGAGGAGGGAGACCCAGTACTTC. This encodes CSARANSGRRETQYF.

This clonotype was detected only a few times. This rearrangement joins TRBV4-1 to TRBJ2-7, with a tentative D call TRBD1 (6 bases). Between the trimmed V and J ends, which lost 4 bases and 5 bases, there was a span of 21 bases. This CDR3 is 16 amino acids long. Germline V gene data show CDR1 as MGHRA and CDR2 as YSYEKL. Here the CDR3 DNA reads TGCGCCAGCAGCCGCACACCGACAGGCGGAGTAGACGAGCAGTACTTC. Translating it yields CASSRTPTGGVDEQYF.

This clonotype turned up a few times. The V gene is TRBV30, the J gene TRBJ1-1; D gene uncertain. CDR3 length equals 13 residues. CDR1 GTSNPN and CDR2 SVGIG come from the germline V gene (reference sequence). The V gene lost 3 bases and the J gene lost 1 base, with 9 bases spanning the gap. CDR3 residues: CAWRGRTNTEAFF. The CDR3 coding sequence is TGTGCCTGGAGAGGACGGACGAACACTGAAGCTTTCTTT.

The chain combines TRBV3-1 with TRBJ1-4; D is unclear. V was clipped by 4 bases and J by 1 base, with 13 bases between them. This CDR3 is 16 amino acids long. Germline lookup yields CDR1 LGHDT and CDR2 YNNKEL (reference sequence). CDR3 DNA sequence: TGTGCCAGCAGCCGGAGACCGATAGTAACTAATGAAAAACTGTTTTTT. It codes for CASSRRPIVTNEKLFF.

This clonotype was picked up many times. The CDR3 DNA is TGTGCCAGCAGCTTATATCTGGACAGGGGAAACTATGGCTACACCTTC. Translation gives CASSLYLDRGNYGYTF. The gene calls are TRBV7-9 and TRBJ1-2; 9 bases agree with TRBD1. The CDR3 is made up of 16 amino acids. The junction had 6 bases not matched to a gene; V was cut back by 2 bases and J by 2 bases. Germline assignment: CDR1 SEHNR and CDR2 FQNEAQ (reference sequence).

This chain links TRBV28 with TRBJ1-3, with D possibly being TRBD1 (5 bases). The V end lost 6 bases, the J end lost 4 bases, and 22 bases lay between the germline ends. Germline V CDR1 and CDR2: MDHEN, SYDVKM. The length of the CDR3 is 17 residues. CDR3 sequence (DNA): TGTGCCAGCAGCCTGGCGGCGGTGGGGGAGGCCGGAAACACCATATATTTT. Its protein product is CASSLAAVGEAGNTIYF. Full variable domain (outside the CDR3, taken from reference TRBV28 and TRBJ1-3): DVKVTQSSRYLVKRTGEKVFLECVQDMDHENMFWYRQDPGLGLRLIYFSYDVKMKEKGDIPEGYSVSREKKERFSLILESASTNQTSMYLCASSLAAVGEAGNTIYFGEGSWLTVV.

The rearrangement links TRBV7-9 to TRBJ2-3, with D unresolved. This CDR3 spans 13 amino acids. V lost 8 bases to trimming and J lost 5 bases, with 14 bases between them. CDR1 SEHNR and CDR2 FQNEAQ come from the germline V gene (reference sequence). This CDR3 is CASASQDGDTQYF. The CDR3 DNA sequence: TGTGCCAGCGCCTCACAAGACGGAGATACGCAGTATTTT.

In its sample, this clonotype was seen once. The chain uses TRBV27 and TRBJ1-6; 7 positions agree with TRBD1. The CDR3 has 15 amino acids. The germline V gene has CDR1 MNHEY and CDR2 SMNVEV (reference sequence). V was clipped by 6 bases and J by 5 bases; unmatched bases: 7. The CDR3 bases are TGTGCCAGCAGCTACGGGACAGCCCATAATTCACCCCTCCACTTT. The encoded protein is CASSYGTAHNSPLHF.

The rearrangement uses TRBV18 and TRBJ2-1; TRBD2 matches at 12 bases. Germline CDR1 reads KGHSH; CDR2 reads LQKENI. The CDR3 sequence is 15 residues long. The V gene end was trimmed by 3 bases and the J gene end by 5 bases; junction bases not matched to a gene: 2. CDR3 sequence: CASSPLAGGDNEQFF. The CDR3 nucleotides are TGTGCCAGCTCACCTCTAGCGGGGGGGGACAATGAGCAGTTCTTC.

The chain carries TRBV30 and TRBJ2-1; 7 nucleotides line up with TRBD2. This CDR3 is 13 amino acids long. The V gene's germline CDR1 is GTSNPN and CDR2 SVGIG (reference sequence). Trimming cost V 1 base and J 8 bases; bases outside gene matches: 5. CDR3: CAWSGTSVHEQFF. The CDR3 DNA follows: TGTGCCTGGAGTGGGACTAGTGTGCATGAGCAGTTCTTC.

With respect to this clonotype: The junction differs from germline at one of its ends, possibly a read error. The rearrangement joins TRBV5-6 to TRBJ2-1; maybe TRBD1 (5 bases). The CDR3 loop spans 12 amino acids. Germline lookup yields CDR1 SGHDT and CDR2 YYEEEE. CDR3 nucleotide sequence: TGTGCCAGCAGCTTGCTGGGGCTGCCGGAGCTCTTC. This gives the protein CASSLLGLPELF. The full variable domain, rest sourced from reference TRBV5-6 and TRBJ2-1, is DAGVTQSPTHLIKTRGQQVTLRCSPKSGHDTVSWYQQALGQGPQFIFQYYEEEERQRGNFPDRFSGHQFPNYSSELNVNALLLGDSALYLCASSLLGLPELFGPGTRLTVL.

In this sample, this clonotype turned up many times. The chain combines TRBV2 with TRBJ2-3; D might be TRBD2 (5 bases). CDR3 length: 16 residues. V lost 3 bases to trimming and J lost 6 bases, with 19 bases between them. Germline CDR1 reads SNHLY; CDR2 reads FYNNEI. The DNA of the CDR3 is TGTGCCAGCAGTGATCGACGGGGTGGAGTATGGGATACGCAGTATTTT. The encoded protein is CASSDRRGGVWDTQYF.

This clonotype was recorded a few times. This CDR3 reads CASSSPWVQYF. The DNA of the CDR3 is TGTGCCAGCAGTTCTCCCTGGGTGCAGTATTTT. The chain recombines TRBV28 with TRBJ2-3; D call uncertain. The germline V gene has CDR1 MDHEN and CDR2 SYDVKM. The CDR3 totals 11 residues. V was clipped by 4 bases and J by 11 bases, with 10 bases between them.

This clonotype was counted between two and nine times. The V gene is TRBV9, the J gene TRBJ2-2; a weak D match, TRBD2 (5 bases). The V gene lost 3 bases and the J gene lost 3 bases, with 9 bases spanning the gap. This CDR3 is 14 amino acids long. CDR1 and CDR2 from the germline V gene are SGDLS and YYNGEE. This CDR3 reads CASSERTYTGELFF. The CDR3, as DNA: TGTGCCAGCAGCGAGCGGACCTACACCGGGGAGCTGTTTTTT.

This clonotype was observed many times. The CDR3 DNA sequence: TGCAGCGGAGGGAACACTGAAGCTTTCTTT. Translation gives CSGGNTEAFF. The chain joins TRBV29-1 to TRBJ1-1; no clear D gene. From germline, CDR1 is SQVTM and CDR2 ANQGSEA. Trimming shortened V by 7 bases and J by 1 base, and 4 bases separated the two germline ends. The CDR3 runs to 10 residues.

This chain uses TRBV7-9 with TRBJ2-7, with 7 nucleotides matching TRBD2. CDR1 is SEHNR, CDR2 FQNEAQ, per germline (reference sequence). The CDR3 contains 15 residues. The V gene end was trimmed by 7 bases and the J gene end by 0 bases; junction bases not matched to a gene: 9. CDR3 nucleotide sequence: TGTGCCAGCACCTCAACTAGCGAGAGCTCCTACGAGCAGTACTTC. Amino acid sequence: CASTSTSESSYEQYF.